The rows below give T cell receptor beta chains drawn from one sample of a study of radiotherapy plus CTLA-4 blockade in lung cancer. Assay used: immunoSEQ multiplex PCR; TCRdb lists only in-frame clones, some missing. The sample consists of some 87,000 clones, under 85% of them appearing once. Sequencing used peripheral blood, obtained from a patient treated with radiotherapy plus ipilimumab. Receptor source: a human donor with non-small cell lung cancer that progressed on radiotherapy plus ipilimumab. The CDR3 runs from the conserved cysteine through the conserved F or W. The D gene is left open where the match is weak. Clone size is stated in some rows and not others, as once, few, many or a class when expanded.

TRBJ2-7	TRBV4-1	-	-	CASSPLPLGEQYF	TGCGCCAGCAGCCCGTTACCTCTGGGTGAGCAGTACTTC
TRBJ2-6	TRBV27	-	-	CASKTLGYGANVLTF	TGTGCCAGCAAGACTCTGGGCTATGGGGCCAACGTCCTGACTTTC
TRBJ2-2	TRBV5-4	once	-	CASSLQAALAGELFF	TGTGCCAGCAGCTTGCAGGCGGCCCTTGCCGGGGAGCTGTTTTTT
TRBJ1-4	TRBV6-5	-	TRBD1	CASSYGPGQGNEKLFF	TGTGCCAGCAGTTACGGCCCGGGACAGGGGAATGAAAAACTGTTTTTT
TRBJ2-7	TRBV19	few	-	CASSDDGSSPYEQYF	TGTGCCAGTAGTGACGACGGTTCCTCGCCCTACGAGCAGTACTTC
TRBJ2-7	TRBV6-5	-	-	CASSGTLEVTYEQYF	TGTGCCAGCAGCGGGACTCTTGAGGTCACCTACGAGCAGTACTTC
TRBJ1-2	TRBV7-8	-	-	CASSIQQGDYGYTF	TGTGCCAGCAGCATCCAACAGGGCGACTATGGCTACACCTTC
TRBJ1-5	TRBV23-1	-	-	CASSRGVVDNQPQHF	TGCGCCAGCAGTCGAGGGGTGGTAGACAATCAGCCCCAGCATTTT
TRBJ1-5	TRBV19	-	-	CASSRLRGDNQPQHF	TGTGCCAGTAGTCGCCTCCGGGGTGACAATCAGCCCCAGCATTTT
TRBJ2-5	TRBV7-3	-	-	CASSRTVQETQYF	TGTGCCAGCAGCCGTACAGTTCAAGAGACCCAGTACTTC
TRBJ1-6	TRBV2	-	TRBD1	CASSFVEAGGTPLHF	TGTGCCAGCAGTTTCGTGGAGGCAGGGGGTACACCCCTCCACTTT
TRBJ1-1	TRBV30	-	-	CAWSVLSDEAFF	TGTGCCTGGAGTGTTTTGTCGGACGAAGCTTTCTTT
TRBJ2-5	TRBV20-1	-	-	CSAPRFETQYF	TGCAGTGCTCCCCGGTTCGAGACCCAGTACTTC
TRBJ1-1	TRBV9	-	-	CASSVGAVTEAFF	TGTGCCAGCAGCGTAGGGGCAGTCACTGAAGCTTTCTTT
TRBJ2-3	TRBV21-1	-	-	CASSKRRADTQYF	TGTGCCAGCAGCAAACGACGGGCAGATACGCAGTATTTT
TRBJ2-5	TRBV6-6	-	-	CASRTRETQYF	TGTGCCAGCAGAACCCGGGAGACCCAGTACTTC
TRBJ2-1	TRBV5-8	-	-	CASLGSYNEQFF	TGTGCCAGCCTCGGATCCTACAATGAGCAGTTCTTC
TRBJ2-7	TRBV7-9	-	-	CASSLEGTEQYF	TGTGCCAGCAGCTTAGAGGGGACCGAGCAGTACTTC
TRBJ2-7	TRBV20-1	-	-	CSAPQGYEQYF	TGCAGTGCTCCACAGGGTTACGAGCAGTACTTC
TRBJ1-1	TRBV4-1	-	-	CASSPTRGRSEAFF	TGCGCCAGCAGCCCGACCAGGGGCCGCTCTGAAGCTTTCTTT
TRBJ2-1	TRBV27	-	TRBD2	CASSREGSYNEQFF	TGTGCCAGCAGTCGGGAGGGATCCTACAATGAGCAGTTCTTC
TRBJ1-1	TRBV7-9	-	TRBD1	CASSAPGQGATEAFF	TGTGCCAGCAGCGCACCGGGACAGGGGGCTACTGAAGCTTTCTTT
TRBJ2-7	TRBV5-1	few	-	CASSLGGTPLDEQYF	TGCGCCAGCAGCTTGGGGGGAACCCCTCTGGACGAGCAGTACTTC
TRBJ2-7	TRBV5-4	-	-	CASSADMLSYEQYF	TGTGCCAGCAGCGCGGACATGCTCTCCTACGAGCAGTACTTC
TRBJ1-4	TRBV4-3	-	TRBD1	CASSREGQSTNEKLFF	TGCGCCAGCAGCCGGGAGGGACAGTCAACTAATGAAAAACTGTTTTTT
TRBJ2-1	TRBV19	-	-	CASSDSPDWYNEQFF	TGTGCCAGTAGTGACTCTCCTGATTGGTACAATGAGCAGTTCTTC
TRBJ2-1	TRBV5-4	-	-	CASSFSVANEQFF	TGTGCCAGCAGCTTCAGTGTGGCCAATGAGCAGTTCTTC
TRBJ1-3	TRBV9	-	-	CASSSGPLSGNTIYF	TGTGCCAGCAGTTCCGGTCCCCTCTCTGGAAACACCATATATTTT
TRBJ2-7	TRBV7-8	-	-	CASSLGPGAYEQYF	TGTGCCAGCAGCTTAGGTCCGGGGGCCTACGAGCAGTACTTC
TRBJ2-2	TRBV5-1	-	-	CASSPSRGLAGELFF	TGCGCCAGCAGCCCGTCCCGGGGTCTCGCCGGGGAGCTGTTTTTT
TRBJ2-5	TRBV21-1	-	-	CASSSPIGQGQETQYF	TGTGCCAGCAGCTCCCCCATCGGACAGGGACAAGAGACCCAGTACTTC
TRBJ2-1	TRBV6-6	-	-	CASSYFLNEQFF	TGTGCCAGCAGTTATTTTCTAAATGAGCAGTTCTTC
TRBJ1-3	TRBV6-6	once	-	CASSPLAGQGGNTIYF	TGTGCCAGCAGCCCTCTGGCGGGGCAGGGTGGAAACACCATATATTTT
TRBJ1-5	TRBV9	-	-	CASSVAHDRPQHF	TGTGCCAGCAGCGTAGCTCACGACCGGCCCCAGCATTTT
TRBJ1-4	TRBV28	few	-	CASRFTGFRADEKLFF	TGTGCCAGCAGATTTACAGGGTTCAGGGCGGATGAAAAACTGTTTTTT
TRBJ2-6	TRBV19	few	TRBD2	CASRTSGISGGANVLTF	TGTGCCAGTAGGACTAGCGGGATTTCTGGTGGGGCCAACGTCCTGACTTTC
TRBJ1-3	TRBV25-1	-	-	CASSSGNTIYF	TGTGCCAGCAGTTCGGGAAACACCATATATTTT
TRBJ2-7	TRBV13	-	-	CASSLPSGAYEQYF	TGTGCCAGCAGCTTACCCTCGGGGGCGTACGAGCAGTACTTC
TRBJ1-4	TRBV11-2	-	-	CASSPLRTAESEELFF	TGTGCCAGCAGCCCCCTACGGACCGCTGAAAGTGAAGAACTGTTTTTT
TRBJ2-1	TRBV6-5	-	-	CASTSVQAGGNEQFF	TGTGCCAGCACCTCAGTCCAGGCTGGGGGCAATGAGCAGTTCTTC
TRBJ2-7	TRBV19	-	-	CASSIGGTHLSYEQYF	TGTGCCAGTAGTATAGGAGGGACTCACCTTTCTTACGAGCAGTACTTC
TRBJ1-1	TRBV29-1	-	-	CSVGLGTGNTEAFF	TGCAGCGTTGGGCTTGGGACGGGGAACACTGAAGCTTTCTTT
TRBJ1-1	TRBV4-1	-	-	CASSLQPGTEAFF	TGCGCCAGCAGCCTCCAACCGGGCACTGAAGCTTTCTTT
TRBJ2-7	TRBV2	-	-	CASSKRDGYEQYF	TGTGCCAGCAGCAAGAGGGACGGCTACGAGCAGTACTTC
TRBJ1-1	TRBV7-2	-	-	CASSLLTDLSTEAFF	TGTGCCAGCAGCCTTCTTACGGACTTAAGCACTGAAGCTTTCTTT
TRBJ1-6	TRBV28	few	-	CASSRLRGSPLHF	TGTGCCAGCAGTCGCCTCAGGGGCTCACCCCTCCACTTT